This T cell receptor (beta chain) was captured by sequencing in a study of blood T cell repertoires in COVID-19. Study-wide background: Researchers got acute and convalescent COVID-19 samples from the United States, Italy and Spain. Nucleic acid was either cDNA or gDNA, and it came from T cells, B-cell-depleted T cells, or PBMCs.

The CDR3 is 14 amino acids. CDR1 and CDR2 from the germline V gene are SGHNT and YYREEE (reference sequence). V dropped 1 base and J dropped 4 bases, with 12 bases sitting between them. Original processing methods: How many nucleated cells were present was estimated from reference gene primer amplification. Measured with immunoSEQ multiplex PCR; TCRdb has only the in-frame clones, and not every one. The V and J calls and clone size were taken over from that table, and D and trimming were inferred from the DNA. Among around 200,000 clones listed, roughly 90% were seen once. Source material: peripheral blood. The rearrangement joins TRBV5-4 to TRBJ2-7, with D maybe TRBD2 (7 bases). The source is a woman aged 45-65 years with acute or convalescent COVID-19. As DNA, the CDR3 is TGTGCCAGCAGCTTGTTTGCGGGGGCTTACGAGCAGTACTTC. It translates to CASSLFAGAYEQYF. Combining the CDR3 with reference TRBV5-4 and TRBJ2-7 gives the whole variable domain ETGVTQSPTHLIKTRGQQVTLRCSSQSGHNTVSWYQQALGQGPQFIFQYYREEENGRGNFPPRFSGLQFPNYSSELNVNALELDDSALYLCASSLFAGAYEQYFGPGTRLTVT.